This T cell receptor beta chain is from a study of blood T cell repertoires in COVID-19. Study overall: Acute and convalescent COVID-19 samples came from the United States, Italy and Spain. PBMCs, B-cell-depleted T cells, or T cells provided the cDNA or gDNA that made up the material.

V lost 0 bases and J 4 bases, leaving 2 bases between the germline ends. The CDR3 runs to 13 residues. Per the germline V gene, CDR1 is SGDLS and CDR2 is YYNGEE. Source study methods: Estimates of nucleated cell counts were drawn from the amplification of reference gene primers. Profiling relied on immunoSEQ multiplex PCR, and the TCRdb table lists in-frame clones only, not all of them. V and J calls plus clone size are reproduced from that table; the DNA served to infer D and trimming. The sample includes roughly 180,000 clones, 80% to 90% of them seen just once. The sequencing input was peripheral blood. The rearrangement uses TRBV9 and TRBJ1-6; D gene unclear. This TCR was recovered from a man aged 60 to 69 with acute or convalescent COVID-19. The CDR3 spells CASSVAYNSPLHF. CDR3 bases: TGTGCCAGCAGCGTAGCATATAATTCACCCCTCCACTTT.